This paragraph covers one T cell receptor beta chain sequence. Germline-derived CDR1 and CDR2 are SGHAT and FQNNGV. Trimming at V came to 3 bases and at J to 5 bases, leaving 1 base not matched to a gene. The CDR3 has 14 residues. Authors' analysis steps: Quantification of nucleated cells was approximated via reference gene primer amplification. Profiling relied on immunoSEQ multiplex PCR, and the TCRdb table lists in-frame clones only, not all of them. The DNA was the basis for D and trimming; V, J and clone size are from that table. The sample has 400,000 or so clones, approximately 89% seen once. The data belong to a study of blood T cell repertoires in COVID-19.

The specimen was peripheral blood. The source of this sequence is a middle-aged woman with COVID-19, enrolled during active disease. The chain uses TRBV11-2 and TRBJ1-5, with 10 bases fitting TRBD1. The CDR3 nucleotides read TGTGCCAGCAGCTTCGGGACAGGGGATCAGCCCCAGCATTTT. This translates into CASSFGTGDQPQHF.